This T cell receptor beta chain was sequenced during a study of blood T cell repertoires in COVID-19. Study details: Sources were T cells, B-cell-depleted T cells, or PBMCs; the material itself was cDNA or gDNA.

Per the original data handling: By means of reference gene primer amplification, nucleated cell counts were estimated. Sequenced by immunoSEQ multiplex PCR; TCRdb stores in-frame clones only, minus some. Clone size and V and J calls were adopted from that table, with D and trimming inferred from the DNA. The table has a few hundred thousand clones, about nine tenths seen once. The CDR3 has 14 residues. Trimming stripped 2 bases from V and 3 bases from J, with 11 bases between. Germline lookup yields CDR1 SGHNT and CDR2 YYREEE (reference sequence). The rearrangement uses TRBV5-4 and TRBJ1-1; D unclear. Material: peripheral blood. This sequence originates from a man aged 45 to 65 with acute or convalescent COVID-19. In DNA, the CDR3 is TGTGCCAGCAGCTTCGAGGGCCTCGACACTGAAGCTTTCTTT. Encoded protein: CASSFEGLDTEAFF.